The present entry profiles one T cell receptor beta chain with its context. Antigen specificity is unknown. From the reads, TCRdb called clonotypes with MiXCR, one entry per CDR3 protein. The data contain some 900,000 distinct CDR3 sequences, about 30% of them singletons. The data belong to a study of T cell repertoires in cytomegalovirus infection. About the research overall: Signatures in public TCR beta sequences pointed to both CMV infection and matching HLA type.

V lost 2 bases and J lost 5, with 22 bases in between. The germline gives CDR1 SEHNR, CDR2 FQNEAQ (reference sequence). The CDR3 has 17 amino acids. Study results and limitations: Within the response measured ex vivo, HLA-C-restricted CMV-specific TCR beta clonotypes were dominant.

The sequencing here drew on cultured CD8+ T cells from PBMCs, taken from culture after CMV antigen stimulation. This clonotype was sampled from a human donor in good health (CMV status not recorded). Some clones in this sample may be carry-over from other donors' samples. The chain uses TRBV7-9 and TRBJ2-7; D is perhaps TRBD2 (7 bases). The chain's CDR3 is CASSLKVGGPKLDEQYF. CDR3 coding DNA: TGTGCCAGCAGCTTAAAAGTGGGGGGGCCAAAATTAGACGAGCAGTACTTC.